What follows is one T cell receptor beta chain and its context. Its antigen is not known. The method was immunoSEQ multiplex PCR; TCRdb's version includes in-frame clones alone and lacks a portion of them. The table lists over 65,000 clones, just under 95% of them singletons, with 11% in the top ten. These data come from a study of OX40 agonist ivuxolimab in advanced cancers. Study in general: Treatment received earlier with anti-PD-1, anti-PD-L1 or anti-CTLA-4 agents was allowed, and around 36% had some.

This CDR3 is 13 amino acids long. Germline V gene sequence: CDR1 MNHEY, CDR2 SVGAGI. Deletions cut 0 bases from V and 2 bases from J, with 5 bases between. Study-wide results and caveats: Expanded clones belonging to CD8+ T cells outnumbered, on average, those of CD4+.

The source of this sequence is an adult with an advanced solid tumor such as melanoma, head and neck, liver or kidney cancer. The sequencing here drew on CD4+ or CD8+ T cells sorted from blood, taken in a trial of the OX40 agonist ivuxolimab. This sequence joins TRBV6-5 and TRBJ2-7; unclear D gene. This chain's CDR3 is CASSYSGPYEQYF. The CDR3 nucleotides are TGTGCCAGCAGTTACTCAGGACCCTACGAGCAGTACTTC.